This T cell receptor beta chain was captured by sequencing in a study of blood T cell repertoires in COVID-19. The germline V gene encodes CDR1 SGHKS and CDR2 YYEKEE (reference sequence). There are 15 residues in the CDR3. The V gene end was trimmed by 0 bases and the J gene end by 3 bases; junction bases not matched to a gene: 2. This clone was found once. This CDR3 is also generated by other DNA sequences in the sample. The table came from immunoSEQ multiplex PCR; TCRdb's copy has only in-frame clones and leaves some out. In the table there are tens of thousands of clones, under 85% of which are singletons.

This clonotype was sampled from a woman aged 45 to 65 with acute or convalescent COVID-19. Sequenced sample: peripheral blood. This rearrangement joins TRBV5-5 to TRBJ1-1, with 10 bases matching TRBD1. The DNA for the CDR3 is TGTGCCAGCAGCTTGGAGACAGGGGGCTACACTGAAGCTTTCTTT. It specifies CASSLETGGYTEAFF. Variable domain in full (rest from reference TRBV5-5 and TRBJ1-1): DAGVTQSPTHLIKTRGQQVTLRCSPISGHKSVSWYQQVLGQGPQFIFQYYEKEERGRGNFPDRFSARQFPNYSSELNVNALLLGDSALYLCASSLETGGYTEAFFGQGTRLTVV.